This note documents a single T cell receptor beta chain sequence. This sample is part of a study of sequential checkpoint blockade in melanoma. Measured with immunoSEQ multiplex PCR; TCRdb has only the in-frame clones, and not every one. The sample consists of roughly 8,800 clones, around 60% of them appearing once. As to treatment: randomized to nivolumab then ipilimumab (arm A) or the reverse (arm B). Sorted cells were live CD3+CD8+, lacking CD19 and CD56, from PBMCs. The sequence was collected from a human donor with melanoma. Source: CD8+ T cells sorted from blood (inferred from file names), taken from a patient given nivolumab and ipilimumab in sequence.

The CDR3 region is CASSLSTGITEAFF. CDR3 nucleotide sequence: TGTGCCAGCAGTTTATCTACAGGGATTACTGAAGCTTTCTTT. The V call is TRBV27, the J call TRBJ1-1; weak D call: TRBD1 (6 bases). V was pared by 0 bases and J by 5 bases, with 10 bases between. This CDR3 comprises 14 residues. CDR1 is MNHEY, CDR2 SMNVEV, per germline (reference sequence).